Shown below are 19 T cell receptor beta chains from a single sample sequenced in a study of control samples from healthy donors and cancer patients. TCRdb keeps only in-frame clones here, not all; method: immunoSEQ multiplex PCR. The data contain 350,000 to 450,000 clones, around 90% of them seen just once; the ten biggest clones take up 6% to 7%. Material: PBMCs. The receptors were gathered from a man aged 35-49 years with head and neck cancer.

The rearrangement links TRBV6-1 to TRBJ1-4; D may be TRBD1 (6 bases). CDR3 length equals 15 residues. V was pared by 3 bases and J by 5 bases, with 13 bases between. CDR1 MNHNS and CDR2 SASEGT come from the germline V gene. The CDR3 nucleotides are TGTGCCAGCAGTGACCCAAGGGGGATGAATGAAAAACTGTTTTTT. Translating gives CASSDPRGMNEKLFF.

The genes are TRBV25-1 and TRBJ2-1; the D call may be TRBD1 or TRBD2 (5 bases each). CDR3 length: 15 residues. Trimming removed 6 bases from V and 4 bases from J, with 16 bases in between. The germline CDR1 and CDR2 sequences are MGHDK and SYGVNS. CDR3: CASSQTVGDYNEQFF. Written as DNA, the CDR3 is TGTGCCAGCAGCCAAACCGTGGGGGATTACAATGAGCAGTTCTTC.

The rearrangement uses TRBV6-2 or TRBV6-3 and TRBJ1-5; D remains unclear. CDR1 is MNHEY and CDR2 is SVGEGT in the germline V gene. This CDR3 spans 15 amino acids. V lost 6 bases and J lost 2, with 14 bases in between. CDR3 coding DNA: TGTGCCAGCAGCGCCGGTGGGAATGGCAATCAGCCCCAGCATTTT. Protein product: CASSAGGNGNQPQHF.

The gene calls are TRBV6-1 and TRBJ2-7, with 7 bases lining up with TRBD1. Germline V CDR1 and CDR2: MNHNS, SASEGT. Trimming cost V 1 base and J 3 bases; bases outside gene matches: 3. This CDR3 contains 14 residues. The CDR3 DNA is TGTGCCAGCAGTGAAGACCGGGACAGCTACGAGCAGTACTTC. This encodes CASSEDRDSYEQYF.

The chain uses TRBV2 and TRBJ2-7; D not resolved. Germline V gene data show CDR1 as SNHLY and CDR2 as FYNNEI. The CDR3 is 13 residues long. V was clipped by 3 bases and J by 2 bases, with 8 bases between them. The CDR3 DNA reads TGTGCCAGCAGTGACGGCAGTACCTACGAGCAGTACTTC. Protein sequence: CASSDGSTYEQYF.

V is TRBV28 and J is TRBJ2-7, with 9 positions matching TRBD1. Germline CDR1 MDHEN, CDR2 SYDVKM. The CDR3 runs to 18 residues. With V trimmed by 4 bases and J by 0 bases, 13 bases remained unmatched. In DNA form, the CDR3 reads TGTGCCAGCAGTTCGTTCCGGGACAGGGTGTCAAGCTCCTACGAGCAGTACTTC. Protein sequence: CASSSFRDRVSSSYEQYF.

The gene calls are TRBV6-2 or TRBV6-3 and TRBJ2-2, with D perhaps TRBD1 or TRBD2 (5 bases each). CDR1 and CDR2 from the germline V gene are MNHEY and SVGEGT. The ends were cut back, 5 bases at V and 1 base at J, with 8 bases in the middle. This CDR3 has 14 residues. This chain's CDR3 is CASSPGRNTGELFF. CDR3 sequence (DNA): TGTGCCAGCAGTCCGGGACGGAACACCGGGGAGCTGTTTTTT.

The chain recombines TRBV6-2 or TRBV6-3 with TRBJ2-2, with D perhaps matching TRBD1 or TRBD2 (5 bases each). V lost 2 bases, J lost 4 bases, and 11 bases lay in between. The CDR3 is made up of 15 amino acids. Germline V gene lookup returns CDR1 MNHEY and CDR2 SVGEGT. CDR3 amino acids: CASSYRGGFTGELFF. The CDR3 DNA reads TGTGCCAGCAGTTACCGGGGCGGGTTCACCGGGGAGCTGTTTTTT.

This clone came up once. The chain carries TRBV27 and TRBJ2-5; maybe TRBD1 (6 bases). This CDR3 contains 17 residues. Germline-derived CDR1 and CDR2 are MNHEY and SMNVEV (reference sequence). V was shortened by 2 bases and J by 3 bases, with 19 bases between the two germline ends. The chain's CDR3 is CASSLGHRAYLKETQYF. For the CDR3, the DNA is TGTGCCAGCAGTTTAGGGCACAGGGCTTATCTTAAAGAGACCCAGTACTTC.

This CDR3 is CATSREGAGGYYGYTF. The CDR3 DNA is TGTGCCACCAGCAGAGAAGGGGCAGGGGGGTACTATGGCTACACCTTC. The chain recombines TRBV15 with TRBJ1-2; 7 bases are shared with TRBD1. This CDR3 has 16 residues. Germline CDR1 LNHNV, CDR2 YYDKDF (reference sequence). V gave up 0 bases and J gave up 3 bases; unmatched junction bases: 7.

The rearrangement links TRBV5-1 to TRBJ1-1, with D possibly matching TRBD1 (6 bases). The CDR3 loop spans 14 amino acids. Trimming removed 1 base from V and 3 bases from J, with 10 bases in between. In germline, CDR1 is SGHRS, CDR2 YFSETQ. CDR3 nucleotide sequence: TGCGCCAGCAGCTTGAGGGGGGCGGACACTGAAGCTTTCTTT. It codes for CASSLRGADTEAFF.

Here the CDR3 DNA reads TGCGCCAGCAGCACCGAGTCAGGACAGGGGTATCCGAGCTCCTACAATGAGCAGTTCTTC. It encodes CASSTESGQGYPSSYNEQFF. The chain is built from TRBV5-1 and TRBJ2-1; TRBD1 aligns across 9 bases. The CDR3 length is 20 residues. Trimming removed 4 bases from V and 0 bases from J; junction bases left unmatched: 17. CDR1 and CDR2 (germline): SGHRS, YFSETQ. The full variable domain, with the rest looked up from reference TRBV5-1 and TRBJ2-1, is KAGVTQTPRYLIKTRGQQVTLSCSPISGHRSVSWYQQTPGQGLQFLFEYFSETQRNKGNFPGRFSGRQFSNSRSEMNVSTLELGDSALYLCASSTESGQGYPSSYNEQFFGPGTRLTVL.

This clone was seen a single time. This chain connects TRBV7-3 to TRBJ2-2; D uncertain. The germline V and J ends were trimmed by 2 bases and 4 bases, with 11 bases remaining between them. CDR3 length: 15 residues. The germline V gene has CDR1 SGHTA and CDR2 FQGTGA. CDR3 sequence (DNA): TGTGCCAGCAGCTTAGGTAGAGCTGGCACCGGGGAGCTGTTTTTT. This sequence encodes CASSLGRAGTGELFF.

The genes are TRBV7-8 and TRBJ2-7; D unresolved. V lost 1 base and J 7 bases, leaving 8 bases between the germline ends. CDR1 SGHVS and CDR2 FQNEAQ come from the germline V gene. The CDR3 sequence is 12 residues long. The CDR3 DNA reads as TGTGCCAGCAGCTTAGATAAGTTGGAGCAGTACTTC. Its translation: CASSLDKLEQYF.

V and J are TRBV7-2 and TRBJ2-5; TRBD2 agrees at 11 bases. Trimming removed 5 bases from V and 5 bases from J; junction bases left unmatched: 10. Germline V lookup: CDR1 SGHTA, CDR2 FQGNSA. The CDR3 totals 16 residues. The CDR3 spells CASSPLSGGAGETQYF. The CDR3 DNA follows: TGTGCCAGCAGCCCTCTTAGCGGGGGGGCCGGGGAGACCCAGTACTTC.

J is TRBJ1-1 and V is TRBV6-6; D not certain. Trimming pared 6 bases from V and 0 bases from J, leaving 11 bases between. Germline CDR1 reads MNHNY; CDR2 reads SVGAGI (reference sequence). The CDR3 totals 14 residues. The CDR3 sequence is CASSLSPVNTEAFF. The CDR3 coding sequence is TGTGCCAGCAGCCTATCGCCCGTGAACACTGAAGCTTTCTTT.

The chain couples TRBV7-9 to TRBJ1-1; D possibly corresponds to TRBD1 (6 bases). Trimming shortened V by 0 bases and J by 11 bases, and 16 bases separated the two germline ends. The CDR3 is made up of 14 amino acids. The germline CDR1 and CDR2 sequences are SEHNR and FQNEAQ (reference sequence). The CDR3 sequence: CASSLALGGATAFF. The CDR3 nucleotides are TGTGCCAGCAGCTTAGCGCTCGGGGGCGCAACGGCTTTCTTT.

The chain has TRBV11-2 and TRBJ1-6; D not certain. V was trimmed by 3 bases and J by 4 bases, leaving 10 bases between them. The CDR3 has 15 amino acids. Germline lookup yields CDR1 SGHAT and CDR2 FQNNGV. CDR3 sequence reads: CASSLLTDYNSPLHF. The CDR3 bases are TGTGCCAGCAGCTTGTTAACAGATTATAATTCACCCCTCCACTTT. The entire variable domain, with the rest obtained from reference TRBV11-2 and TRBJ1-6, is as follows: EAGVAQSPRYKIIEKRQSVAFWCNPISGHATLYWYQQILGQGPKLLIQFQNNGVVDDSQLPKDRFSAERLKGVDSTLKIQPAKLEDSAVYLCASSLLTDYNSPLHFGNGTRLTVT.

The chain uses TRBV5-1 and TRBJ2-1; tentative D call: TRBD1 (6 bases). V shed 4 bases and J shed 6 bases, with 11 bases lying between them. The length of the CDR3 is 13 residues. CDR1 is SGHRS, CDR2 YFSETQ, per germline. In DNA, the CDR3 is TGCGCCAGCAGCAACCTACAGGGCAATGAGCAGTTCTTC. It yields the protein CASSNLQGNEQFF.